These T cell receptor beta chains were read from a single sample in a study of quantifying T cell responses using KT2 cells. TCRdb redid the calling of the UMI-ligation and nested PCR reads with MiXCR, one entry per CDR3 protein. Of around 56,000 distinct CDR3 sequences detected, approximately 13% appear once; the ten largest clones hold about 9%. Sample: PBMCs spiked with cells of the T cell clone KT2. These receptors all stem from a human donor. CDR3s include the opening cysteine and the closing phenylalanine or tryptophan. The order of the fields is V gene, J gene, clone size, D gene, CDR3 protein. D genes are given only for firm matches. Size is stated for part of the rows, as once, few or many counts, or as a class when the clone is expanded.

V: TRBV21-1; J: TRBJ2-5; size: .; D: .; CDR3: CVSSKDGGCRRQETQYF
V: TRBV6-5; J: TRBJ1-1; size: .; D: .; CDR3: CASIGNTEAFF
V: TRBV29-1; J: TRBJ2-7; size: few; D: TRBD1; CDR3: CSVSDRATYEQYF
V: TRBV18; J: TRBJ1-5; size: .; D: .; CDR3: CASSLKGGSNQPQHF
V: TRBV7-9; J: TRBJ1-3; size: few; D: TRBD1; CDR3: CASSFGQGAAANTIYF
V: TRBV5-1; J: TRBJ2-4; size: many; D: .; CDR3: CASSLDFQTYKNIQYF
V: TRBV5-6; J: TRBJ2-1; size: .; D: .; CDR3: CASSPDRKDYNEQFF
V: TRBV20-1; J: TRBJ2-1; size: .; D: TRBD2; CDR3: CSAAGGLASREQFF
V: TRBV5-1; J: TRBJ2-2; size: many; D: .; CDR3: CASSLDGIHGELFF
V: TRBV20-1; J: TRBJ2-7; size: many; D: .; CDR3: CSARTGDSYYEQYF
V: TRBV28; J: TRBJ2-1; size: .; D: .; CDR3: CASSLSYNEQFF
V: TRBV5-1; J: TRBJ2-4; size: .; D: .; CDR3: CASSAGHEGHNIQYF
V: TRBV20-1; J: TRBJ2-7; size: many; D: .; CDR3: CSARLASYEQYF
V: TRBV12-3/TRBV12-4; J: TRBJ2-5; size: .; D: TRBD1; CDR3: CASSNPGQGWETQYF
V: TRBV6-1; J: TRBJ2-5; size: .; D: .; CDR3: CASSEYPQGKTQYF
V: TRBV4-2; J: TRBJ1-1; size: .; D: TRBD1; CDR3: CASSLRTGQNTEAFF
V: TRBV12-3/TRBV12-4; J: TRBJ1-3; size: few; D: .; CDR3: CASSHSYYSGNTIYF
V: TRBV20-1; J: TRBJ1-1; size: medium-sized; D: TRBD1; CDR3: CSARGTGANTEAFF
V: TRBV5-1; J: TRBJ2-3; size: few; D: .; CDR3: CASRGFGGVPTSADTQYF
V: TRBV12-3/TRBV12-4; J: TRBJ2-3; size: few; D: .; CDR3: CASSPGLQPTDTQYF
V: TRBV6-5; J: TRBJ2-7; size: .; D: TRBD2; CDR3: CASSRSPSGGFYEQYF
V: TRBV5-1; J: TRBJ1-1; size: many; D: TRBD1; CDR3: CASSSYGQERNEAFF
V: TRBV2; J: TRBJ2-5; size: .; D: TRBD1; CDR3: CASRDRSDRETQYF
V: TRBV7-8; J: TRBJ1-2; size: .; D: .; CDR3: CASSPLGLRGVNYGYTF
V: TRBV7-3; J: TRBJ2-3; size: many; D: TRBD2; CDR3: CASTSGGAQDTQYF
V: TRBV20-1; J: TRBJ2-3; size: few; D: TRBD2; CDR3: CSAPDPAGGAVTDTQYF
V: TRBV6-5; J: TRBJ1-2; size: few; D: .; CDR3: CASSYSPHPRESNYGYTF
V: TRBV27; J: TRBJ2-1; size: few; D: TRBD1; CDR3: CASSAPGTAYNEQFF
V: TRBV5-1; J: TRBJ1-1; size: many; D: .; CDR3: CASSRDTGGNRCDF
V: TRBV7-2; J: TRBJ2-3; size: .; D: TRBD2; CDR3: CASSHAASGRWTDTQYF
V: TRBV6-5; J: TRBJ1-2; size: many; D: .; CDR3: CASSYSWGERDPWNYGYTF
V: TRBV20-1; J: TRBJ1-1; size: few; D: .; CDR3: CSPRNGGVNTEAFF
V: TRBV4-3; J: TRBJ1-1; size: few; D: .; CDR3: CASSQSTGEAFF
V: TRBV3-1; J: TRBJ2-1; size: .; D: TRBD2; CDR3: CASSHSLAGVRREFF
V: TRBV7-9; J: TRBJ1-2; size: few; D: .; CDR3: CASSFSSDGYTF
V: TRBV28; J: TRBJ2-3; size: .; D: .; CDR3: CASSPYSGTDTQYF
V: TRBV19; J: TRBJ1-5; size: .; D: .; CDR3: CASSNGLPSNQPQHF
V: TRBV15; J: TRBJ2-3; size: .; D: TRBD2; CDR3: CATSRPSGSLADTQYF
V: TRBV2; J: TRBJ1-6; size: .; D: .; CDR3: CASKVAVNSPLHF
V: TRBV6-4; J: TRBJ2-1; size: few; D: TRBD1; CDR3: CASRVGQGVLNEQFF
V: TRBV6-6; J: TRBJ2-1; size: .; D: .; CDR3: CASTPFEGEQFF
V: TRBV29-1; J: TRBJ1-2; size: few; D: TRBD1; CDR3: CSVEGAGGSSYGYTF
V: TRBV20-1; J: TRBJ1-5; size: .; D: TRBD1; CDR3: CSATGTGDGQPQHF
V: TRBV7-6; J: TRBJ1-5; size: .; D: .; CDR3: CASSQLRGTNQPQHF
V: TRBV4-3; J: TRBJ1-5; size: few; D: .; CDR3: CASSLPLGGRLNQPQHF
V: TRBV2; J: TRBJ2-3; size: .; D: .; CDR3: CASSEGTHSTDTQYF
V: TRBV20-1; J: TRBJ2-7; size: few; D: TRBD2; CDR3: CSARRLGLAIYEQYF
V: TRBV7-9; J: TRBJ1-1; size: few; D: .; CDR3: CASSLRETAEAFF
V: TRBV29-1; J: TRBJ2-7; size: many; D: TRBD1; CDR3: CSGGQGNSEQYF
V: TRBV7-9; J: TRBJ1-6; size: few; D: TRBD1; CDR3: CASSLGDRANSPLHF
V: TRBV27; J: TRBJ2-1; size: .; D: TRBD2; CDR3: CASSLSGGPYNEQFF
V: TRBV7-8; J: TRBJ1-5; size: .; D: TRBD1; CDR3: CASSPGTAFINQPQHF
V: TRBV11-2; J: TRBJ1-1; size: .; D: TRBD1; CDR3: CASSFIRQGEVEAFF
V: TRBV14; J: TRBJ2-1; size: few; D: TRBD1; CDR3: CASSQKQGLTSYNEQFF
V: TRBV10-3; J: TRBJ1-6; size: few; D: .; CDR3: CAISESGRQGNSPLHF
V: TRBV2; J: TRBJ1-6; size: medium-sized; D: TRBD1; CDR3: CASSEDRGRLYNSPLHF
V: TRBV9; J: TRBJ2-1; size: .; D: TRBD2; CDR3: CASSPSGGRSNEQFF
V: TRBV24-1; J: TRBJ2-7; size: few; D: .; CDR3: CATSLGYEQYF
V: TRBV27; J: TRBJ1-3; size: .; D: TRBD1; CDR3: CASKTGQGSGNTIYF
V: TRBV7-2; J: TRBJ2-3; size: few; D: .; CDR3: CASSQNGGSNTDTQYF